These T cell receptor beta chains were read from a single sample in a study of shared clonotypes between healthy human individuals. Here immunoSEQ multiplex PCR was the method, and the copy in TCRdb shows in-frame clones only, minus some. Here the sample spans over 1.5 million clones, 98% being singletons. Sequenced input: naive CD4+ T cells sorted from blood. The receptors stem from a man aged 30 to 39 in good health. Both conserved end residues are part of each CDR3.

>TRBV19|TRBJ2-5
CASSEGSGMGQTQYF
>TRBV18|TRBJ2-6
CASVSTSGANVLTF
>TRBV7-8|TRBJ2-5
CASSLTFREETQYF
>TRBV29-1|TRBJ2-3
CSVEPGMRAQYF
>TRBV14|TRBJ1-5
CASSQRGIGQPQHF
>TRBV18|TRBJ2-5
CASSPGIGETQYF
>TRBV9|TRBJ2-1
CASSVGPGDYNEQFF
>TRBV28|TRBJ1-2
CAIAPVLNYGYTF
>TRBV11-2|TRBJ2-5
CASSSYSGGQETQYF
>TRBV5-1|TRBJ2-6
CASSLTGSSSGANVLTF
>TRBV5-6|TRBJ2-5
CASSSGLAQETQYF
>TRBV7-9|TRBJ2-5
CASSSGGTQYF
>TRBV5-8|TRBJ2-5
CASSLGTSQETQYF
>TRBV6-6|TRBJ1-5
CASSYGQGSQPQHF
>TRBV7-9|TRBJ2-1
CARGDSYNEQFF
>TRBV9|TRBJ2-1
CASSTLAGGIYNEQFF
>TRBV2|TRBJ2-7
CAIPGLAGDEQYF
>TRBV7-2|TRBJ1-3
CASSLALGTRDRAIFGNTIYF
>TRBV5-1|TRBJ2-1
CASSFTGTGAYEQFF
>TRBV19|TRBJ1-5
CASSLMGVLQPQHF
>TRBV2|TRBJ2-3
CASSGQGTDTQYF
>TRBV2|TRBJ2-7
CASSTGQNPRSYEQYF
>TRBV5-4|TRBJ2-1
CASSLGGNEQFF
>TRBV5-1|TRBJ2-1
CASSLASGSNEQFF
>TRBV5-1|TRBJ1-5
CASRPTLGAGQPQHF
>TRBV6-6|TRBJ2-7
CASSRPRGQAYEQYF
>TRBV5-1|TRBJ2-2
CASLNGAQVGELFF
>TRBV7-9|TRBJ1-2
CASSAPGPGIYGYTF
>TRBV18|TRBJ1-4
CASSPPHNEKLFF
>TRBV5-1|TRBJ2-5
CASSLEVGSETQYF
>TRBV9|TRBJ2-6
CASSVAGSGANVLTF
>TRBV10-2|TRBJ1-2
CASSEGQTPNPYGYTF
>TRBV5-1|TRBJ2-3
CASSRDINPSTDTQYF
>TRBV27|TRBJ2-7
CASSLLRGSYEQYF
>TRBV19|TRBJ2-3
CASSSTGTSGSITDTQYF
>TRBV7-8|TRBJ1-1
CASSLGWSSSSNTEAFF
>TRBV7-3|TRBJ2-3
CASSLRPRIAGVTDTQYF
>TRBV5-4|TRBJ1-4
CASSPRRGVVPTNEKLFF
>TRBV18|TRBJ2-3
CASSPPPGLSTDTQYF
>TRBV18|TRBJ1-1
CASSPLSQNTEAFF
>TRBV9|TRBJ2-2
CASSETGTGGTGELFF
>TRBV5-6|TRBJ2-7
CASSFGTGRIGYEQYF
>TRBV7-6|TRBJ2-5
CASSRRTSGETQYF
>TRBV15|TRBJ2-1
CATSRIAQGVRAQFF
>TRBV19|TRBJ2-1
CASSTTPASYNEQFF
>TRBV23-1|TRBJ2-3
CASSPRLAGDLPDTQYF
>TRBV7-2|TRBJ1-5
CASSLVRGALLTNQPQHF
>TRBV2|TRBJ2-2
CASLQAYTGELFF
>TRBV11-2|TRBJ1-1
CASSFAGGGNTEAFF
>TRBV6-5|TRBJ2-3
CASSWADTQYF
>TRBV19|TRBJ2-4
CASSIDSVLAKNIQYF
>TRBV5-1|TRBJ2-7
CASSLAGTSYEQYF
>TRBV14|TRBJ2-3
CASSQELGGYTQYF
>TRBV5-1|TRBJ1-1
CASSPEGLSTEAFF
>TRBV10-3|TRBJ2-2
CAISEGQGANTGELFF